This TCR beta chain was observed in a study of shared clonotypes between healthy human individuals. From germline, CDR1 is SGHNT and CDR2 YYREEE (reference sequence). The CDR3 is 15 amino acids. V was pared by 0 bases and J by 13 bases, with 7 bases of the junction left unmatched. In the case of this clone: Its cognate antigen is unknown.

Assay used: immunoSEQ multiplex PCR; TCRdb lists only in-frame clones, some missing. The sample yields over a million clones, 95% to 99% seen once. The healthy adult donors were HIV-negative and reported no recent acute infections or vaccinations. Study observations and caveats: Shared across a handful of donors were 4% to 6% of the naive CD4 clonotypes. Specimens sampled were limited to blood, with tissue repertoires likely differing.

The TCR was taken from a man in his thirties or forties in good health. The V gene is TRBV5-4, the J gene TRBJ2-1, with TRBD2 matching over 13 bases. The sequencing input was naive CD4+ T cells sorted from blood. Stated subset: CD45RA+ positively selected. CDR3 amino acids: CASSLAGTSGINQFF. DNA for the CDR3: TGTGCCAGCAGCTTGGCCGGGACTAGCGGGATAAATCAGTTCTTC.